This T cell receptor beta chain originates from a study of regulatory T cells in long-lasting Graves disease. Study-wide context: Antithyroid drug intake by newly diagnosed Graves' patients had lasted under 3 months.

Time point reported: newly diagnosed GD, antithyroid drugs for less than 3 months. Preparation of the TCR library used RNA extracted from PBMCs. Overall study findings and caveats: More public clonotypes were shared by persistent patients (approximately 3,000) than by new patients (roughly 930).

Arm-PCR of CDR3 regions and iRepertoire HTBI primers were used to build TCR beta libraries. Under the authors' procedure: Overall, samples carried roughly 60 TRBV and approximately 14 TRBJ segments. TCRdb re-called the multiplex PCR reads with MiXCR, one entry per CDR3 protein. TCRdb's processing, not the authors' own work, is the source of the V and J calls. In the table there are roughly 260,000 distinct CDR3 sequences, around 19% of which are singletons. Concerning this clonotype itself: Its antigen is not known.

These same data were also listed under a study on T cells in Graves' hyperthyroidism and ophthalmopathy.

The TCR sequence derives from a woman aged 25 to 39 with Graves disease. The starting material was peripheral blood mononuclear cells (PBMCs), obtained at new diagnosis, from a patient treated with antithyroid drugs.

DNA for the CDR3: TGCAGTGCTGAGCCGGACAGGGCAAACTCTGGAAACACCATATATTTT. Its translation is CSAEPDRANSGNTIYF. V usage is TRBV20-1 and J usage is TRBJ1-3; 8 bases are a match to TRBD1. The CDR3 has 16 residues. Looked up from germline, CDR1 is DFQATT and CDR2 is SNEGSKA (reference sequence). Trimming cost V 5 bases and J 0 bases; bases outside gene matches: 9.